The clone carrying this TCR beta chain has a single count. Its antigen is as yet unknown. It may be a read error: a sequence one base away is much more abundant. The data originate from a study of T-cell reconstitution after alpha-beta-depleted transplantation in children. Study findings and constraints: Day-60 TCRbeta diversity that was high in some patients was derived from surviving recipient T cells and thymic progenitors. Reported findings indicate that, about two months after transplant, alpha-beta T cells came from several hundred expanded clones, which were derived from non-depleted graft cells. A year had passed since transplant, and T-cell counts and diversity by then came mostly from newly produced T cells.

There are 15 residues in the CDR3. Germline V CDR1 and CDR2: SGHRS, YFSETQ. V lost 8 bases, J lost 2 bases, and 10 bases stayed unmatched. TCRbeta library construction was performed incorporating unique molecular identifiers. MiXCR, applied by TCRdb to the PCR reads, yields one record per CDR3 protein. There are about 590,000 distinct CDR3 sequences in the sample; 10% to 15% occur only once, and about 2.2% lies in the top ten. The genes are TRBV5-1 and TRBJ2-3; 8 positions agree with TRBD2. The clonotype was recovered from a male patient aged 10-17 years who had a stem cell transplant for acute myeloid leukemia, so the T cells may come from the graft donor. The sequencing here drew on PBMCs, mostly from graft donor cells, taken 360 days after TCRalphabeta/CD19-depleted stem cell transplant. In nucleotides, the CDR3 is TGCGCCAGTGGACTGACTAGCGCTTACACAGATACGCAGTATTTT. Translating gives CASGLTSAYTDTQYF.